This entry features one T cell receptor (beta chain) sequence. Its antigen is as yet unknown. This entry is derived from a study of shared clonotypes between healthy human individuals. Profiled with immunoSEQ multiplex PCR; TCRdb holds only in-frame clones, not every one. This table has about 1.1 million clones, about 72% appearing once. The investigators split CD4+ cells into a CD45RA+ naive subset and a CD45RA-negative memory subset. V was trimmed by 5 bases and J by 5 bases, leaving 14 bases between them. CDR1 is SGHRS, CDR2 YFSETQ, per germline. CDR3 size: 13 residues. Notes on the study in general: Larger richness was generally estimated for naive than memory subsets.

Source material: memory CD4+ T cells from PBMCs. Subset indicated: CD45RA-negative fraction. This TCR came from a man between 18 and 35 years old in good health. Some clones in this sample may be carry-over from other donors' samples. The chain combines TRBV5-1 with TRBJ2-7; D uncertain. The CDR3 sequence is CASRTGSAHEQYF. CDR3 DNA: TGCGCCAGCAGGACTGGCTCGGCCCACGAGCAGTACTTC.